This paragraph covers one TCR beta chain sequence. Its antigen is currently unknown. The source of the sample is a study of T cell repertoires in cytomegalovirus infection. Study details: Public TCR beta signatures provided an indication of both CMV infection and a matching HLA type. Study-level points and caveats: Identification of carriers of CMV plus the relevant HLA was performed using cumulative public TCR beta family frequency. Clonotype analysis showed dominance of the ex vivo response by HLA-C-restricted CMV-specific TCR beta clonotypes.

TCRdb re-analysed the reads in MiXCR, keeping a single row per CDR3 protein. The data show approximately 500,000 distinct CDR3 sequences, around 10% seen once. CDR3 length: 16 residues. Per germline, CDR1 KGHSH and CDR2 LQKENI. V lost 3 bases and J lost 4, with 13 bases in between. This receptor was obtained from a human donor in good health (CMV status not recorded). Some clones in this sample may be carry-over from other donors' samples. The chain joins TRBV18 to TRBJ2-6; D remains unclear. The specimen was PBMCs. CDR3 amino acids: CASSPSLGTGANVLTF. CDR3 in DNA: TGTGCCAGCTCACCCTCTCTCGGTACGGGGGCCAACGTCCTGACTTTC.